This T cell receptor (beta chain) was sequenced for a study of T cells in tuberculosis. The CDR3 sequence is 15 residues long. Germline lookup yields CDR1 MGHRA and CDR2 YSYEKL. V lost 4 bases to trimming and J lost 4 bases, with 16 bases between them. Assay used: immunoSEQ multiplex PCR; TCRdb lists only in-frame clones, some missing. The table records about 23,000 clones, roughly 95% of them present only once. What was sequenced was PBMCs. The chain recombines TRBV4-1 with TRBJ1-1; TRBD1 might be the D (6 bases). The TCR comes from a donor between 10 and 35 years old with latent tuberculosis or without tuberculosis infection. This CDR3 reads CASSLPPQGSTEAFF. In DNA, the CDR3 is TGCGCCAGCAGCCTCCCCCCCCAGGGGAGCACTGAAGCTTTCTTT.